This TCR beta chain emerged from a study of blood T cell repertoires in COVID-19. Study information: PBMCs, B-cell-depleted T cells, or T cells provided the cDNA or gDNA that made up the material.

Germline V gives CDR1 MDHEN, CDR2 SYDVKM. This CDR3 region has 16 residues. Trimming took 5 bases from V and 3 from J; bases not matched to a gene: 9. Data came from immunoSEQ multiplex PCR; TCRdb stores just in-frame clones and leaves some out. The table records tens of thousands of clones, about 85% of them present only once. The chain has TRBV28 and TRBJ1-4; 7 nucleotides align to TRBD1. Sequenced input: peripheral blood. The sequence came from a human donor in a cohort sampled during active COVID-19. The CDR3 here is CASSPTSGQSNEKLFF. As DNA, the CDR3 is TGTGCCAGCAGTCCCACCTCGGGACAGTCTAATGAAAAACTGTTTTTT.